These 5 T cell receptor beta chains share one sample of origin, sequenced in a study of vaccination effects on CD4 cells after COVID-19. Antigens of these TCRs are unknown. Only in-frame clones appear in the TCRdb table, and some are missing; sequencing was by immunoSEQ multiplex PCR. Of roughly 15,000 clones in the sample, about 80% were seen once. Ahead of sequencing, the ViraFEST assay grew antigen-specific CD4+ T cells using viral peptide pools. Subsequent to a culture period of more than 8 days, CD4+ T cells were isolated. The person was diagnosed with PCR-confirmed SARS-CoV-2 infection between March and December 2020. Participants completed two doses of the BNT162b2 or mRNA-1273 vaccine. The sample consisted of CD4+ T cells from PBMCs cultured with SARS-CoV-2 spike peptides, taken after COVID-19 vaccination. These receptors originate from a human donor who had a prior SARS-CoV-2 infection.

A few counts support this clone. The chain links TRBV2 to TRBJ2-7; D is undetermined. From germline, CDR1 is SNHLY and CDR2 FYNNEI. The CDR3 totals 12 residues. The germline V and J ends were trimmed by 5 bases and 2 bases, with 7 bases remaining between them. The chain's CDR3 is CASSLITYEQYF. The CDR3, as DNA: TGTGCCAGCAGTTTGATCACCTACGAGCAGTACTTC. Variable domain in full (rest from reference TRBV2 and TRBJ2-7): EPEVTQTPSHQVTQMGQEVILRCVPISNHLYFYWYRQILGQKVEFLVSFYNNEISEKSEIFDDQFSVERPDGSNFTLKIRSTKLEDSAMYFCASSLITYEQYFGPGTRLTVT.

CDR3 sequence: CASSSGQGPVEQYF. CDR3 coding DNA: TGTGCCAGCAGTTCGGGACAGGGACCTGTCGAGCAGTACTTC. The chain joins TRBV27 to TRBJ2-7; 9 bases map to TRBD1. This CDR3 has 14 amino acids. Looked up from germline, CDR1 is MNHEY and CDR2 is SMNVEV (reference sequence). J lost 6 bases, V lost 4 bases, and 7 bases had no gene match.

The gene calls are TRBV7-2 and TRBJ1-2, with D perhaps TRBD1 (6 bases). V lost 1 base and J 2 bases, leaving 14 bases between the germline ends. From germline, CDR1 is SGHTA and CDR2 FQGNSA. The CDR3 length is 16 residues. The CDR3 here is CASSLGPRGANYGYTF. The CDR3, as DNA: TGTGCCAGCAGCTTAGGCCCCCGGGGGGCGAACTATGGCTACACCTTC.

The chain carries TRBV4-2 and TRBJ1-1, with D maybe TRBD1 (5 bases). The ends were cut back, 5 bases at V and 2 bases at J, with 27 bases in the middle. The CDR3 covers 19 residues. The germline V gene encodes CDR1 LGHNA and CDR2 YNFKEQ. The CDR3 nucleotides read TGTGCCAGCAGCACCCGAGGGGAATGGACATACGGGGAAAACACTGAAGCTTTCTTT. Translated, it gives CASSTRGEWTYGENTEAFF.

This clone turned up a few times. CDR3 residues: CASSHDRGPNTEAFF. CDR3 DNA: TGCGCCAGCAGCCACGACAGGGGCCCGAACACTGAAGCTTTCTTT. The V gene is TRBV4-1, the J gene TRBJ1-1; 8 bases are a match to TRBD1. The germline V gene has CDR1 MGHRA and CDR2 YSYEKL. This CDR3 region has 15 residues. V lost 3 bases to trimming and J lost 1 base; unmatched junction nucleotides: 4.